The 2 T cell receptor beta chains listed next were all sequenced from one sample in a study of shared clonotypes between healthy human individuals. The data were produced by immunoSEQ multiplex PCR, yet TCRdb's version contains in-frame clones alone and is incomplete. The data hold millions of clones, with approximately 94% observed a single time. In the naive CD8 group, cells lacked CD45RO and were positively selected for CCR7, so terminally differentiated effector memory CD45RA+ cells were left out. Sequenced input: naive CD8+ T cells sorted from blood. These receptors all stem from a young man in good health.

V usage is TRBV5-4 and J usage is TRBJ2-3, with D possibly being TRBD2 (5 bases). This CDR3 region has 15 residues. V was clipped by 4 bases and J by 0 bases, with 12 bases between them. Germline V gene data show CDR1 as SGHNT and CDR2 as YYREEE (reference sequence). CDR3 sequence (DNA): TGTGCCAGCAGCCTAGCTTGGGGTAGCACAGATACGCAGTATTTT. Translated, it gives CASSLAWGSTDTQYF.

This chain joins TRBV5-5 and TRBJ2-7; perhaps TRBD1 as D (5 bases). In germline, CDR1 is SGHKS, CDR2 YYEKEE (reference sequence). V was shortened by 3 bases and J by 1 base, with 11 bases between the two germline ends. The CDR3 spans 14 residues. The CDR3 bases are TGTGCCAGCAGCTGGCAGGGCGCTTCCTACGAGCAGTACTTC. As protein: CASSWQGASYEQYF.